What follows describes a single T cell receptor (beta chain). The record originates from a study of blood T cell repertoires in COVID-19. At the level of the study: The samples span acute and convalescent COVID-19 from the United States, Italy and Spain.

With 7 bases clipped from V and 4 bases from J, the junction kept 16 bases outside the gene matches. Germline CDR1 SGDLS, CDR2 YYNGEE. This CDR3 has 18 amino acids. How the authors handled the data: Estimation of nucleated cell counts relied on the amplification of reference gene primers. Method: immunoSEQ multiplex PCR; TCRdb's copy keeps in-frame clones and lacks some. Clone size and the V and J calls come from that table; the DNA yielded D and trimming. Of under 400,000 clones listed, around 87% are singletons. Sequencing used peripheral blood. V and J are TRBV9 and TRBJ2-1; 11 nucleotides agree with TRBD2. This sequence originates from a woman aged 25 to 39 with COVID-19, enrolled during active disease. The CDR3 DNA reads as TGTGCCAGCCAAAGGGGCACTAGCGGGAGACTGTCTTACAATGAGCAGTTCTTC. It encodes CASQRGTSGRLSYNEQFF.